Presented here are 20 T cell receptor beta chains from one specimen sequenced in a study of blood T cell repertoires in COVID-19. Only in-frame clones appear in the TCRdb table, and some are missing; sequencing was by immunoSEQ multiplex PCR. The data contain about 140,000 clones, more than 60% of them singletons. Sequencing used peripheral blood. The origin of the receptors is a woman in her forties or fifties with active or convalescent COVID-19.

CDR3 DNA sequence: TGTGCCAGCAGCTTCGCGTGGACAGGGTGGGAATCACCCCTCCACTTT. Encoded protein: CASSFAWTGWESPLHF. V gene TRBV7-2 combines with J gene TRBJ1-6; 8 positions agree with TRBD1. The CDR3 covers 16 residues. The J segment lost 10 bases and the V segment lost 3 bases, leaving 11 bases of the junction unmatched. Germline V gene lookup returns CDR1 SGHTA and CDR2 FQGNSA.

V gene TRBV5-1 combines with J gene TRBJ1-1; D remains ambiguous. Trimming removed 3 bases from V and 0 bases from J, with 9 bases in between. The CDR3 extends over 14 amino acids. The germline gives CDR1 SGHRS, CDR2 YFSETQ. The CDR3 DNA reads TGCGCCAGCAGCTCCTCGGGGATGAACACTGAAGCTTTCTTT. The encoded protein is CASSSSGMNTEAFF.

The chain couples TRBV7-6 to TRBJ1-4, with 8 bases matching TRBD1. V was pared by 1 base and J by 10 bases, with 8 bases of the junction left unmatched. This CDR3 is built from 15 residues. CDR1 is SGHVS, CDR2 FNYEAQ, per germline. The CDR3 DNA reads TGTGCCAGCAGCTTAGTAGGGACAGGACGGGGAAAACTGTTTTTT. The encoded protein is CASSLVGTGRGKLFF.

This chain uses TRBV6-5 with TRBJ2-1; 8 nucleotides match TRBD2. V shed 3 bases and J 9 bases; nucleotides not matched to a gene: 10. This CDR3 is built from 15 residues. CDR1 is MNHEY and CDR2 is SVGAGI in the germline V gene. CDR3 in amino acids: CASSYGRGALSEQFF. The CDR3 nucleotides are TGTGCCAGCAGTTATGGGCGGGGGGCTTTAAGTGAGCAGTTCTTC.

This clone was observed a single time. V gene TRBV6-6 combines with J gene TRBJ2-3, with 8 bases that match TRBD2. The CDR3 is made up of 15 amino acids. Germline V gene data show CDR1 as MNHNY and CDR2 as SVGAGI (reference sequence). J lost 4 bases, V lost 5 bases, and 8 bases had no gene match. CDR3 sequence reads: CASSPSGLAADTQYF. The CDR3 DNA follows: TGTGCCAGCAGTCCCTCCGGACTAGCTGCAGATACGCAGTATTTT.

The rearrangement joins TRBV4-3 to TRBJ1-3; D not certain. CDR1 is LGHNA and CDR2 is YSLEER in the germline V gene. The CDR3 length is 14 residues. Trimming left V 1 base short and J 3 bases short, with 7 bases between. The CDR3 protein is CASSQAGFGNTIYF. CDR3 nucleotides: TGCGCCAGCAGCCAAGCGGGGTTTGGAAACACCATATATTTT.

The rearrangement joins TRBV7-2 to TRBJ2-5; 7 bases are shared with TRBD2. Germline-derived CDR1 and CDR2 are SGHTA and FQGNSA. Trimming removed 1 base from V and 13 bases from J; junction bases left unmatched: 6. The CDR3 is 12 amino acids. CDR3 sequence: CASSLGDYFRYF. The CDR3 region has the DNA TGTGCCAGCAGCTTAGGGGACTATTTTCGGTACTTC.

The chain couples TRBV18 to TRBJ2-3; 9 bases map to TRBD2. Germline CDR1 reads KGHSH; CDR2 reads LQKENI. V trimming: 2 bases; J trimming: 3 bases; junction bases outside the gene matches: 3. CDR3 size: 15 residues. For the CDR3, the DNA is TGTGCCAGCTCACCAGGCGGGGGGGCGACAGATACGCAGTATTTT. It encodes CASSPGGGATDTQYF. Combining the CDR3 with reference TRBV18 and TRBJ2-3 gives the whole variable domain NAGVMQNPRHLVRRRGQEARLRCSPMKGHSHVYWYRQLPEEGLKFMVYLQKENIIDESGMPKERFSAEFPKEGPSILRIQQVVRGDSAAYFCASSPGGGATDTQYFGPGTRLTVL.

The genes are TRBV28 and TRBJ1-2, with TRBD1 identical over 10 bases. V was pared by 7 bases and J by 0 bases, with 2 bases of the junction left unmatched. CDR3 length equals 14 residues. Germline lookup yields CDR1 MDHEN and CDR2 SYDVKM. The CDR3 region has the DNA TGTGCCAGCAATGGACAGGGGGCTAACTATGGCTACACCTTC. Amino acid sequence: CASNGQGANYGYTF.

This chain uses TRBV19 with TRBJ1-2, with 12 positions matching TRBD1. The CDR3 is made up of 16 amino acids. Trimming took 1 base from V and 8 from J; bases not matched to a gene: 8. In germline, CDR1 is LNHDA, CDR2 SQIVND (reference sequence). CDR3 sequence: CASSIVPGTGGAGYTF. In nucleotides, the CDR3 is TGTGCCAGTAGTATAGTCCCCGGGACAGGGGGCGCCGGCTACACCTTC.

CDR3 protein: CASSLRTGEVSGTQYF. In DNA form, the CDR3 reads TGTGCCAGCAGCCTCCGGACAGGGGAGGTTTCAGGGACCCAGTACTTC. This chain links TRBV9 with TRBJ2-5, with 9 bases fitting TRBD1. The CDR3 length is 16 residues. Trimming removed 4 bases from V and 7 bases from J; junction bases left unmatched: 14. Germline V gene sequence: CDR1 SGDLS, CDR2 YYNGEE. The entire variable domain, with the rest obtained from reference TRBV9 and TRBJ2-5, is as follows: DSGVTQTPKHLITATGQRVTLRCSPRSGDLSVYWYQQSLDQGLQFLIQYYNGEERAKGNILERFSAQQFPDLHSELNLSSLELGDSALYFCASSLRTGEVSGTQYFGPGTRLLVL.

The V call is TRBV18, the J call TRBJ2-1; 7 nucleotides align to TRBD1. After removal of 1 base from V and 4 bases from J, the junction contained 7 bases not matched to a gene. Germline V CDR1 and CDR2: KGHSH, LQKENI. This CDR3 is 16 amino acids long. The chain's CDR3 is CASSPQTQGLYNEQFF. The CDR3 DNA follows: TGTGCCAGCTCACCACAGACACAGGGGCTATACAATGAGCAGTTCTTC.

Comment on this clone: This CDR3 is missing its conserved last phenylalanine or tryptophan, likely due to a read error. The V call is TRBV12-3 or TRBV12-4, the J call TRBJ1-2, with TRBD1 as a possible D gene (6 bases). The V and J ends lost 3 bases and 2 bases respectively, with 7 bases between them. This CDR3 is built from 13 residues. The CDR3 here is CASSLGTNYGYTS. The CDR3 coding sequence is TGTGCCAGCAGTTTGGGGACAAACTATGGCTACACCTCC.

The gene calls are TRBV28 and TRBJ1-1; possibly TRBD1 for D (6 bases). The CDR3 length is 14 residues. Germline CDR1 MDHEN, CDR2 SYDVKM. Trimming took off 3 bases at V and 7 bases at J, with 15 bases between the two ends. CDR3 in DNA: TGTGCCAGCAGTTTGCACAGGGAAATTGATGAAGCTTTCTTT. Amino acids: CASSLHREIDEAFF.

The chain couples TRBV6-5 to TRBJ1-6, with 9 bases lining up with TRBD1. V dropped 2 bases and J dropped 8; count of bases not matched to a gene: 4. This CDR3 contains 15 residues. The germline CDR1 and CDR2 sequences are MNHEY and SVGAGI. The CDR3 protein is CASSYGDRADSPLHF. CDR3 in DNA: TGTGCCAGCAGTTACGGGGACAGGGCCGATTCACCCCTCCACTTT.

This rearrangement joins TRBV29-1 to TRBJ1-2; 9 bases are a match to TRBD1. Trimming took 3 bases from V and 3 from J; bases not matched to a gene: 8. The V gene's germline CDR1 is SQVTM and CDR2 ANQGSEA. This CDR3 region has 15 residues. The CDR3 sequence: CSVEDRGNRDYGYTF. The CDR3 coding sequence is TGCAGCGTTGAGGACAGGGGCAATCGGGACTATGGCTACACCTTC.

This rearrangement joins TRBV4-2 to TRBJ1-2, with D perhaps matching TRBD1 (5 bases). Germline values: CDR1 LGHNA, CDR2 YNFKEQ. Between the trimmed V and J ends, which lost 2 bases and 5 bases, there was a span of 18 bases. This CDR3 comprises 16 residues. CDR3 in DNA: TGTGCCAGCAGCCAAAATGGGGCGGGGAACTTATATGGCTACACCTTC. This gives the protein CASSQNGAGNLYGYTF.

This chain uses TRBV6-5 with TRBJ1-1; no definite D call. Trimming removed 6 bases at V and 1 base at J, with 9 bases between. Germline CDR1 MNHEY, CDR2 SVGAGI. The CDR3 runs to 13 residues. In DNA form, the CDR3 reads TGTGCCAGCAGGCAACAGAGGAACACTGAAGCTTTCTTT. Encoded protein: CASRQQRNTEAFF.

The V call is TRBV11-2, the J call TRBJ2-2; TRBD2 is a possible D gene (5 bases). The CDR3 totals 13 residues. Per the germline V gene, CDR1 is SGHAT and CDR2 is FQNNGV. The V end was cut by 7 bases, the J end by 7 bases, with 13 bases between. CDR3 DNA: TGTGCCAGCAACATACTAGTCTACGGGGAGCTGTTTTTT. It yields the protein CASNILVYGELFF.

This rearrangement joins TRBV10-3 to TRBJ2-5; the match to TRBD1 covers 7 bases. Trimming cost V 5 bases and J 3 bases; bases outside gene matches: 6. In germline, CDR1 is ENHRY, CDR2 SYGVKD. The length of the CDR3 is 14 residues. The CDR3 region has the DNA TGTGCCATCAGTAGACAGGGTGGTAAAGAGACCCAGTACTTC. It translates to CAISRQGGKETQYF.